These 12 T cell receptor beta chains originate from one sample sequenced in a study of T cell responses to AZD1222 COVID-19 vaccine. Profiled with immunoSEQ multiplex PCR; TCRdb holds only in-frame clones, not every one. Of approximately 110,000 clones listed, approximately 96% are singletons. The sequencing here drew on peripheral blood, taken on day 0 of AZD1222 vaccination. All receptors derive from an adult in good health.

The chain is built from TRBV6-6 and TRBJ1-1; D is unresolved. Deletions cut 2 bases from V and 1 base from J, with 11 bases between. Germline CDR1 MNHNY, CDR2 SVGAGI (reference sequence). This CDR3 has 15 amino acids. CDR3 DNA sequence: TGTGCCAGCAGTTACGTCGACAAACCGAACACTGAAGCTTTCTTT. It encodes CASSYVDKPNTEAFF.

The V gene is TRBV28, the J gene TRBJ2-7; 14 nucleotides line up with TRBD2. There are 19 residues in the CDR3. Germline values: CDR1 MDHEN, CDR2 SYDVKM. V shed 5 bases, J shed 0 bases, and the junction held 12 bases outside the gene matches. The chain's CDR3 is CASSPFPGTSGGSSYEQYF. The DNA for the CDR3 is TGTGCCAGCAGTCCCTTCCCCGGGACTAGCGGGGGCAGCTCCTACGAGCAGTACTTC.

This chain uses TRBV5-1 with TRBJ1-1; no definite D call. V was cut by 0 bases and J by 6 bases, with 6 bases left in between. From germline, CDR1 is SGHRS and CDR2 YFSETQ. There are 12 residues in the CDR3. The CDR3 protein is CASSLGWAEAFF. CDR3 bases: TGCGCCAGCAGCTTGGGGTGGGCTGAAGCTTTCTTT.

This rearrangement joins TRBV20-1 to TRBJ1-5, with TRBD1 matching over 10 bases. Trimming cost V 3 bases and J 2 bases; bases outside gene matches: 4. The CDR3 totals 15 residues. In germline, CDR1 is DFQATT, CDR2 SNEGSKA (reference sequence). The CDR3 nucleotides are TGCAGTGCTAGTATTGGACAGGGGGGCAATCAGCCCCAGCATTTT. Protein product: CSASIGQGGNQPQHF.

The chain links TRBV18 to TRBJ1-4; 7 bases are a match to TRBD1. This CDR3 has 16 amino acids. Germline-derived CDR1 and CDR2 are KGHSH and LQKENI. Germline trimming cut 3 bases from V and 2 bases from J; bases unmatched to any gene: 6. The CDR3 reads CASSPAGGKTNEKLFF. The CDR3 DNA reads as TGTGCCAGCTCACCCGCAGGGGGGAAGACTAATGAAAAACTGTTTTTT.

This chain joins TRBV6-5 and TRBJ1-4; D possibly corresponds to TRBD1 (5 bases). The V gene lost 6 bases and the J gene lost 3 bases, with 11 bases spanning the gap. The germline V gene encodes CDR1 MNHEY and CDR2 SVGAGI. This CDR3 spans 14 amino acids. The CDR3: CASRQDGSNEKLFF. DNA of the CDR3: TGTGCCAGCAGACAGGACGGTTCTAATGAAAAACTGTTTTTT.

The chain couples TRBV7-2 to TRBJ1-6; D is possibly TRBD1 (5 bases). The V and J ends lost 0 bases and 2 bases respectively, with 14 bases between them. The length of the CDR3 is 18 residues. Germline CDR1 and CDR2: SGHTA and FQGNSA. In DNA, the CDR3 is TGTGCCAGCAGCTTAGCGCCCCTCGGCAGGGCCTATAATTCACCCCTCCACTTT. Its translation: CASSLAPLGRAYNSPLHF.

The chain links TRBV7-9 to TRBJ2-7; 7 bases fit TRBD1. The CDR3 spans 15 residues. V lost 1 base to trimming and J lost 0 bases; unmatched junction nucleotides: 3. Per germline, CDR1 SEHNR and CDR2 FQNEAQ (reference sequence). The CDR3, as DNA: TGTGCCAGCAGCTTAGTGGGGACAGTCTCCTACGAGCAGTACTTC. Protein: CASSLVGTVSYEQYF.

The chain links TRBV7-8 to TRBJ1-4; maybe TRBD1 (5 bases). The CDR3 extends over 16 amino acids. Trimming left V 4 bases short and J 0 bases short, with 12 bases between. From germline, CDR1 is SGHVS and CDR2 FQNEAQ. The chain's CDR3 is CASSSKRQPTNEKLFF. For the CDR3, the DNA is TGTGCCAGCAGCTCTAAACGACAGCCAACTAATGAAAAACTGTTTTTT.

V usage is TRBV7-9 and J usage is TRBJ2-7, with unresolved D. Trimming pared 5 bases from V and 4 bases from J, leaving 9 bases between. The CDR3 length is 12 residues. Germline V gene sequence: CDR1 SEHNR, CDR2 FQNEAQ (reference sequence). Here the CDR3 reads CASSTGRYEQYF. The DNA for the CDR3 is TGTGCCAGCAGCACCGGAAGATACGAGCAGTACTTC.

V is TRBV4-1 and J is TRBJ1-1; weak D call: TRBD1 (5 bases). CDR3 length: 14 residues. Trimming took 2 bases from V and 7 from J, leaving 14 bases between them. Per germline, CDR1 MGHRA and CDR2 YSYEKL. The CDR3 DNA reads TGCGCCAGCAGCCAACCCGGGGGGAGGGGTGAAGCTTTCTTT. Encoded protein: CASSQPGGRGEAFF.

The chain couples TRBV6-1 to TRBJ1-6, with 7 bases aligning to TRBD1. The CDR3 spans 20 residues. Germline values: CDR1 MNHNS, CDR2 SASEGT. V lost 2 bases, J lost 0 bases, and 13 bases stayed unmatched. DNA of the CDR3: TGTGCCAGCAGTGAACCAAGCCGGACAGGAACCATCTCCTATAATTCACCCCTCCACTTT. This encodes CASSEPSRTGTISYNSPLHF.